The 24 T cell receptor beta chains listed next were all sequenced from one sample in a study of beta chain features in type 1 diabetes. The investigators reverse transcribed all of the isolated RNA, so they sequenced expressed TCRB transcripts. Generated by immunoSEQ multiplex PCR, the TCRdb table keeps only in-frame clones and is missing some. The table includes about 240,000 clones, 25% to 30% detected once. The sample consisted of central memory CD4+ T cells from blood. The receptors were sampled from a man aged 25 to 45 in good health.

The table lists this clone with a few counts. For the CDR3, the DNA is TGTGCCAGCAGTGTTAGGCAGGGCAATTTAGATACGCAGTATTTT. Protein sequence: CASSVRQGNLDTQYF. The V gene is TRBV2, the J gene TRBJ2-3; tentatively, D is TRBD1 (5 bases). Trimming left V 4 bases short and J 5 bases short, with 16 bases between. Germline values: CDR1 SNHLY, CDR2 FYNNEI. There are 15 residues in the CDR3. Supplemented by reference TRBV2 and TRBJ2-3, the full variable domain reads EPEVTQTPSHQVTQMGQEVILRCVPISNHLYFYWYRQILGQKVEFLVSFYNNEISEKSEIFDDQFSVERPDGSNFTLKIRSTKLEDSAMYFCASSVRQGNLDTQYFGPGTRLTVL.

Only a few counts were recorded for this clone. The J gene is TRBJ2-1, the V gene TRBV30, with D possibly being TRBD1 (5 bases). V dropped 0 bases and J dropped 10 bases, with 7 bases sitting between them. From germline, CDR1 is GTSNPN and CDR2 SVGIG (reference sequence). The CDR3 has 11 amino acids. The CDR3 reads CAWSVQVEQFF. The CDR3 DNA is TGTGCCTGGAGTGTACAGGTAGAGCAGTTCTTC. The full variable domain, its missing parts supplied by reference TRBV30 and TRBJ2-1, is SQTIHQWPATLVQPVGSPLSLECTVEGTSNPNLYWYRQAAGRGLQLLFYSVGIGQISSEVPQNLSASRPQDRQFILSSKKLLLSDSGFYLCAWSVQVEQFFGPGTRLTVL.

This clone was detected many times. The genes are TRBV28 and TRBJ1-2, with D maybe TRBD1 (6 bases). V lost 6 bases to trimming and J lost 2 bases, with 16 bases between them. The CDR3 sequence is 15 residues long. Germline loops: CDR1 MDHEN, CDR2 SYDVKM. The CDR3 nucleotides read TGTGCCAGCAGACTCCCGACAGGAGCAAACTATGGCTACACCTTC. It translates to CASRLPTGANYGYTF.

The J gene is TRBJ2-3, the V gene TRBV6-5; 7 bases fit TRBD2. J was trimmed by 2 bases and V by 2 bases; bases with no gene match: 4. Germline V gene lookup returns CDR1 MNHEY and CDR2 SVGAGI. This CDR3 has 15 residues. The chain's CDR3 is CASSYAGTITDTQYF. Here the CDR3 DNA reads TGTGCCAGCAGTTACGCCGGGACTATCACAGATACGCAGTATTTT.

The chain carries TRBV7-8 and TRBJ1-1; D perhaps matches TRBD1 (6 bases). The ends were cut back, 5 bases at V and 0 bases at J, with 16 bases in the middle. Germline V CDR1 and CDR2: SGHVS, FQNEAQ. This CDR3 comprises 16 residues. The CDR3 reads CASSLWGRTMNTEAFF. In DNA, the CDR3 is TGTGCCAGCAGCCTCTGGGGGCGGACCATGAACACTGAAGCTTTCTTT. The variable domain in full, completed from reference TRBV7-8 and TRBJ1-1, reads GAGVSQSPRYKVAKRGQDVALRCDPISGHVSLFWYQQALGQGPEFLTYFQNEAQLDKSGLPSDRFFAERPEGSVSTLKIQRTQQEDSAVYLCASSLWGRTMNTEAFFGQGTRLTVV.

V usage is TRBV7-9 and J usage is TRBJ1-2; a possible D gene is TRBD1 (5 bases). V lost 5 bases to trimming and J lost 5 bases, with 18 bases between them. This CDR3 region has 15 residues. Germline V gene data show CDR1 as SEHNR and CDR2 as FQNEAQ (reference sequence). DNA of the CDR3: TGTGCCAGCAGCCCGCAGGGTTCCACTACTTATGGCTACACCTTC. Translation: CASSPQGSTTYGYTF.

This clone was counted between two and nine times. The CDR3 DNA is TGTGCAAGTCGCCACCGGACTAGTAGGGCGCAAGAGACCCAGTACTTC. Translating gives CASRHRTSRAQETQYF. The chain recombines TRBV12-2 with TRBJ2-5; the DNA was not compared with TRBD2, the D call given in the table. TRBV12-2 constitutes a pseudogene. CDR3 size: 16 residues.

The V gene is TRBV4-3, the J gene TRBJ2-7; 10 bases align to TRBD2. Germline V gene data show CDR1 as LGHNA and CDR2 as YSLEER. This CDR3 region has 16 residues. V gave up 0 bases and J gave up 0 bases; unmatched junction bases: 2. The CDR3 spells CASSQDLAGVSYEQYF. As DNA, the CDR3 is TGCGCCAGCAGCCAAGATCTAGCGGGAGTCTCCTACGAGCAGTACTTC.

This clone was detected once. V gene TRBV30 combines with J gene TRBJ2-3; tentative D call: TRBD1 (6 bases). This CDR3 has 15 amino acids. In germline, CDR1 is GTSNPN, CDR2 SVGIG (reference sequence). Trimming pared 7 bases from V and 0 bases from J, leaving 17 bases between. CDR3 DNA: TGTGCCTTTGGAATAAGCAGGGGTAGCACAGATACGCAGTATTTT. It translates to CAFGISRGSTDTQYF.

This clone was recorded many times. The chain couples TRBV19 to TRBJ2-1; the D is unclear. Per the germline V gene, CDR1 is LNHDA and CDR2 is SQIVND (reference sequence). Deletions cut 4 bases from V and 8 bases from J, with 18 bases between. This CDR3 is 15 amino acids long. The CDR3 DNA reads TGTGCCAGTAGTAAAGCGCGACCCGGCGTCGATGAGCAGTTCTTC. Amino acid sequence: CASSKARPGVDEQFF.

This clone is medium-sized. This chain connects TRBV11-2 to TRBJ2-2; D not certain. Trimming removed 4 bases from V and 7 bases from J, with 16 bases in between. Germline V gives CDR1 SGHAT, CDR2 FQNNGV. The CDR3 totals 15 residues. CDR3 amino acids: CASSSVKTSGGELFF. The CDR3 DNA is TGTGCCAGCAGCTCTGTAAAGACGTCTGGCGGGGAGCTGTTTTTT.

The sample holds a few counts of this clone. The chain links TRBV15 to TRBJ2-2, with 7 bases matching TRBD1. Germline loops: CDR1 LNHNV, CDR2 YYDKDF (reference sequence). The CDR3 length is 15 residues. V was pared by 5 bases and J by 1 base, with 4 bases of the junction left unmatched. The CDR3 loop reads CATSPGQLNTGELFF. CDR3 bases: TGTGCCACCAGCCCGGGACAGCTGAACACCGGGGAGCTGTTTTTT.

This clone has only a few counts. The chain combines TRBV30 with TRBJ2-1, with D possibly matching TRBD2 (5 bases). Per germline, CDR1 GTSNPN and CDR2 SVGIG (reference sequence). With 5 bases removed from V and 5 bases from J, the gap between germline ends came to 10 bases. The CDR3 runs 12 residues. The CDR3 spells CAWLLGNNEQFF. CDR3 coding DNA: TGTGCCTGGCTACTAGGAAACAATGAGCAGTTCTTC.

This sequence joins TRBV30 and TRBJ2-1; D is unclear. Trimming removed 3 bases at V and 5 bases at J, with 20 bases between. The CDR3 loop spans 16 amino acids. Germline loops: CDR1 GTSNPN, CDR2 SVGIG (reference sequence). CDR3 residues: CAWSGPLLVDNNEQFF. CDR3 DNA sequence: TGTGCCTGGAGCGGACCCTTGCTTGTCGATAACAATGAGCAGTTCTTC.

This clone was seen a few times. The chain carries TRBV7-9 and TRBJ1-5, with TRBD1 as a possible D gene (6 bases). There are 13 residues in the CDR3. V was shortened by 8 bases and J by 5 bases, with 13 bases between the two germline ends. CDR1 is SEHNR and CDR2 is FQNEAQ in the germline V gene (reference sequence). The CDR3 coding sequence is TGTGCCAGCTCCGGGACAAGAGATCAGCCCCAGCATTTT. Protein: CASSGTRDQPQHF.

This clone was observed at least ten times. This rearrangement joins TRBV18 to TRBJ2-1, with 8 bases identical to TRBD2. CDR1 is KGHSH, CDR2 LQKENI, per germline. Unmatched junction bases numbered 8, after V lost 4 bases and J lost 0 bases. This CDR3 comprises 17 residues. The CDR3 nucleotides read TGTGCCAGCTCACGGGCGGTTAGCGGGATCTCCTACAATGAGCAGTTCTTC. Translating it yields CASSRAVSGISYNEQFF.

This chain uses TRBV18 with TRBJ2-3; maybe TRBD1 (5 bases). There are 14 residues in the CDR3. Germline V gene data show CDR1 as KGHSH and CDR2 as LQKENI. The ends were cut back, 0 bases at V and 12 bases at J, with 16 bases in the middle. The DNA of the CDR3 is TGTGCCAGCTCACCACCCGGGCGGCCGCGGACACAGTATTTT. Protein product: CASSPPGRPRTQYF.

The gene calls are TRBV30 and TRBJ2-7; a possible D gene is TRBD1 (6 bases). Germline V gene lookup returns CDR1 GTSNPN and CDR2 SVGIG (reference sequence). Trimming left V 2 bases short and J 7 bases short, with 9 bases between. CDR3 length: 11 amino acids. The DNA for the CDR3 is TGTGCCTGGAGTAATCAGGGGGAGCAGTACTTC. Translated: CAWSNQGEQYF.

This clone was seen only a few times. The DNA of the CDR3 is TGTGCCAGCAGCTTACCCCCGGGACAGTTAAACACCGGGGAGCTGTTTTTT. It encodes CASSLPPGQLNTGELFF. The chain employs TRBV7-9 and TRBJ2-2, with 7 bases identical to TRBD1. Per germline, CDR1 SEHNR and CDR2 FQNEAQ (reference sequence). The CDR3 extends over 17 amino acids. The ends lost 2 bases at V and 2 bases at J; junction bases unmatched: 8. Variable domain in full (rest from reference TRBV7-9 and TRBJ2-2): DTGVSQNPRHKITKRGQNVTFRCDPISEHNRLYWYRQTLGQGPEFLTYFQNEAQLEKSRLLSDRFSAERPKGSFSTLEIQRTEQGDSAMYLCASSLPPGQLNTGELFFGEGSRLTVL.

This clone was seen a few times. V usage is TRBV6-6 and J usage is TRBJ1-2; 8 bases match TRBD1. The CDR3 extends over 13 amino acids. The J segment lost 8 bases and the V segment lost 5 bases, leaving 7 bases of the junction unmatched. In germline, CDR1 is MNHNY, CDR2 SVGAGI (reference sequence). CDR3 residues: CASSQGQGYGYTF. The CDR3, as DNA: TGTGCCAGCAGTCAAGGACAGGGATACGGCTACACCTTC.

This clone was detected only once. The chain joins TRBV10-3 to TRBJ2-5; 13 positions agree with TRBD2. V trimming: 3 bases; J trimming: 5 bases; junction bases outside the gene matches: 12. Per the germline V gene, CDR1 is ENHRY and CDR2 is SYGVKD. The CDR3 contains 18 residues. In DNA form, the CDR3 reads TGTGCCATCAGTGACCGGACTAGCGGGAGAGGAGGTCGGGAGACCCAGTACTTC. Its translation: CAISDRTSGRGGRETQYF.

This clone occurred a few times. V is TRBV2 and J is TRBJ1-4; D is unclear. The CDR3 contains 13 residues. Trimming removed 1 base from V and 13 bases from J, with 13 bases in between. The germline gives CDR1 SNHLY, CDR2 FYNNEI. The CDR3 DNA is TGTGCCAGCAGTGAAGAGGACGGACTTAGACTGTTTTTT. Protein product: CASSEEDGLRLFF.

V is TRBV19 and J is TRBJ1-1; a possible D gene is TRBD1 (5 bases). V was cut by 2 bases and J by 9 bases, with 13 bases left in between. From germline, CDR1 is LNHDA and CDR2 SQIVND (reference sequence). The CDR3 has 13 amino acids. CDR3 DNA: TGTGCCAGTAGTATACGGGGGGACTGGAAAGCTTTCTTT. This codes for CASSIRGDWKAFF. Full variable domain (remainder filled in from reference TRBV19 and TRBJ1-1): DGGITQSPKYLFRKEGQNVTLSCEQNLNHDAMYWYRQDPGQGLRLIYYSQIVNDFQKGDIAEGYSVSREKKESFPLTVTSAQKNPTAFYLCASSIRGDWKAFFGQGTRLTVV.

There are many counts of this clone. This CDR3 is also generated by other DNA sequences in the sample. This chain joins TRBV27 and TRBJ2-1; D not resolved. CDR1 is MNHEY and CDR2 is SMNVEV in the germline V gene (reference sequence). Trimming removed 6 bases at V and 4 bases at J, with 13 bases between. This CDR3 has 14 residues. Here the CDR3 DNA reads TGTGCCAGCAGGCGTCTAACTTCGTACAATGAGCAGTTCTTC. Protein: CASRRLTSYNEQFF.